This T cell receptor (beta chain) was sequenced in a study of shared clonotypes between healthy human individuals. Study background: Three plates were used per donor for CD4 naive, three for CD4 memory, two for CD8 naive and one for CD8 memory. The study, taken as a whole, reports: The study's rarefaction showed incomplete sorted-subset sequencing despite large depth.

Assay execution took place at the deep level. Clones were sequenced by immunoSEQ multiplex PCR, and TCRdb holds only the in-frame ones, with some missing. The table records roughly 500,000 clones, 90% to 97% of them present only once. Notes on this clone: The antigen remains undetermined.

Sequenced sample: naive CD4+ T cells sorted from blood. Subset noted: CD45RA+ positively selected. This receptor was taken from a young woman in good health.

The CDR3 loop reads CASSSNSGGGTDTQYF. The CDR3 DNA reads as TGTGCCAGCAGCTCAAATAGCGGGGGGGGCACAGATACGCAGTATTTT. The V and J genes are TRBV7-2 and TRBJ2-3; 11 bases match TRBD2. Germline loops: CDR1 SGHTA, CDR2 FQGNSA. The ends lost 4 bases at V and 1 base at J; junction bases unmatched: 4. The CDR3 covers 16 residues.